This T cell receptor beta chain was retrieved from a study of blood T cell repertoires in COVID-19. Study at large: From T cells, B-cell-depleted T cells, or PBMCs came the material, which was cDNA or gDNA.

The repertoire was sequenced with immunoSEQ multiplex PCR; TCRdb's copy has only in-frame clones and lacks some. Here the sample spans some 200,000 clones, around 80% being singletons. CDR3 length equals 12 residues. V dropped 0 bases and J dropped 8 bases, with 7 bases sitting between them. Germline CDR1 MNHEY, CDR2 SMNVEV (reference sequence). The receptor was isolated from a human donor in a cohort sampled during active COVID-19. The rearrangement uses TRBV27 and TRBJ1-1, with D possibly being TRBD1 (5 bases). Material for sequencing was peripheral blood. CDR3 nucleotide sequence: TGTGCCAGCAGTTTATCGGGGGGGGAAGCTTTCTTT. It translates to CASSLSGGEAFF.